These T cell receptor beta chains were read from a single sample in a study of T cells in Graves' hyperthyroidism and ophthalmopathy. MiXCR, run by TCRdb on the multiplex PCR reads, gives a single entry per CDR3 protein. The table lists roughly 600,000 distinct CDR3 sequences, around 15% of them singletons. The sample was blood. The receptors originated from a woman between 45 and 65 years old with Graves' ophthalmopathy. Each CDR3 is given with its conserved first and last residue. A D gene is named only where the DNA matches it firmly. Some rows have no size entry. The others give once, few or many, or a class for an expanded clone.

abundance	v_gene	d_gene	j_gene	CDR3aa	CDR3nt
many	TRBV3-1	TRBD1	TRBJ1-1	CASSRGQGMNTEAFF	TGTGCCAGCAGCCGAGGACAGGGGATGAACACTGAAGCTTTCTTT
many	TRBV24-1	.	TRBJ2-5	CATSDPGSARETQYF	TGTGCCACCAGTGATCCGGGGTCCGCACGGGAGACCCAGTACTTC
many	TRBV7-9	.	TRBJ1-1	CASSAQNFDGTEAFF	TGTGCCAGCAGCGCCCAAAACTTCGATGGCACTGAAGCTTTCTTT
few	TRBV14	.	TRBJ2-2	CASSPPGHLRNTGELFF	TGTGCCAGCAGTCCCCCGGGACACCTTCGAAACACCGGGGAGCTGTTTTTT
many	TRBV10-3	.	TRBJ2-5	CAISESVDRETQYF	TGTGCCATCAGTGAGTCAGTAGATAGGGAGACCCAGTACTTC
few	TRBV18	.	TRBJ2-7	CASSPGPATIYEQYF	TGTGCCAGCTCACCGGGACCGGCCACGATCTACGAGCAGTACTTC
few	TRBV10-3	.	TRBJ1-3	CAISDQVGSGNTIYF	TGTGCCATCAGTGATCAGGTTGGCTCTGGAAACACCATATATTTT
many	TRBV5-1	.	TRBJ1-2	CASSLGDYGYTF	TGTGCCAGCAGCTTGGGGGACTATGGCTACACCTTC
few	TRBV3-1	.	TRBJ2-2	CASSQDWYRTYNTGELFF	TGTGCCAGCAGCCAAGATTGGTATCGAACCTATAACACCGGGGAGCTGTTTTTT
many	TRBV16	TRBD2	TRBJ2-7	CASSQSSGRDYEQYF	TGTGCCAGCAGCCAATCCAGCGGGAGGGACTACGAGCAGTACTTC
.	TRBV18	.	TRBJ2-5	CASSPNPGSQETQYF	TGTGCCAGCTCACCGAACCCCGGTTCCCAGGAGACCCAGTACTTC
many	TRBV7-2	.	TRBJ2-7	CASSLLPGEGYEQYF	TGTGCCAGCAGCTTGCTCCCGGGAGAGGGCTACGAGCAGTACTTC
.	TRBV5-1	.	TRBJ2-2	CASSLSGYGNTGELFF	TGCGCCAGCAGCTTGTCGGGTTACGGGAACACCGGGGAGCTGTTTTTT
many	TRBV12-3/TRBV12-4	.	TRBJ2-5	CASNPAGSGETQYF	TGTGCCAGCAACCCAGCGGGTTCCGGCGAGACCCAGTACTTC
few	TRBV9	.	TRBJ2-3	CASSARVVITDTQYF	TGTGCCAGCAGCGCCCGGGTAGTAATCACAGATACGCAGTATTTT
many	TRBV27	.	TRBJ1-1	CASSAGLRNTEAFF	TGTGCCAGCAGCGCCGGACTCCGGAACACTGAAGCTTTCTTT
few	TRBV10-3	.	TRBJ2-3	CAITQDLDTQYF	TGTGCCATCACCCAGGACTTGGATACGCAGTATTTT
few	TRBV6-2/TRBV6-3	TRBD1	TRBJ1-5	CASTYSGTGNQPQHF	TGTGCCAGCACCTACTCGGGGACAGGGAATCAGCCCCAGCATTTT